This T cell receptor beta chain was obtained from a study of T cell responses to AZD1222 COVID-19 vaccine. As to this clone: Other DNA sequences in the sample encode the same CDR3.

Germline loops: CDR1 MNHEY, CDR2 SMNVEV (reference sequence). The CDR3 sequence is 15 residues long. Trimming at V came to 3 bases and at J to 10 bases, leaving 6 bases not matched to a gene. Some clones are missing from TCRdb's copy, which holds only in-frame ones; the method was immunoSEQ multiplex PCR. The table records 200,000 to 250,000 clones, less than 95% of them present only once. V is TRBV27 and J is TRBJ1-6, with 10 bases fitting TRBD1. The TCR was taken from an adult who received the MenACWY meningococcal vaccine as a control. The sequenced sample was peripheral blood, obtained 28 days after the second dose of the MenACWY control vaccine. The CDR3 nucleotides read TGTGCCAGCAGTTTGCTCGGGACAGGGGTGTCACCCCTCCACTTT. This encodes CASSLLGTGVSPLHF.